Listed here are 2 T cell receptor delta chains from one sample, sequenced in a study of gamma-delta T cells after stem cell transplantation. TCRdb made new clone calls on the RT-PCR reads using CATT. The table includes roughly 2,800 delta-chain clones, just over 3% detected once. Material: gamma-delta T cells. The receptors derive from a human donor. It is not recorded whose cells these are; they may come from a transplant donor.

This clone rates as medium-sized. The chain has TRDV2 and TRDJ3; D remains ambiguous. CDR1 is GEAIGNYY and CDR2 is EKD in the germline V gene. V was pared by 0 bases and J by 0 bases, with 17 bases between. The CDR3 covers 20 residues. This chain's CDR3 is CACDTGTRGPNSWDTRQMFF. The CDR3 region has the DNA TGTGCCTGTGACACCGGAACAAGGGGCCCCAACTCCTGGGACACCCGACAGATGTTTTTC.

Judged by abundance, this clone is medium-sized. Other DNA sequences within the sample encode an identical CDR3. CDR3 DNA: TGTGCCTGTGACACGGGACTGGGGCCAAGCTCCTGGGACACCCGACAGATGTTTTTC. The encoded protein is CACDTGLGPSSWDTRQMFF. The chain links TRDV2 to TRDJ3; 7 positions match TRDD3. Germline lookup yields CDR1 GEAIGNYY and CDR2 EKD. V was pared by 1 base and J by 0 bases, with 8 bases of the junction left unmatched. The CDR3 runs 19 residues.